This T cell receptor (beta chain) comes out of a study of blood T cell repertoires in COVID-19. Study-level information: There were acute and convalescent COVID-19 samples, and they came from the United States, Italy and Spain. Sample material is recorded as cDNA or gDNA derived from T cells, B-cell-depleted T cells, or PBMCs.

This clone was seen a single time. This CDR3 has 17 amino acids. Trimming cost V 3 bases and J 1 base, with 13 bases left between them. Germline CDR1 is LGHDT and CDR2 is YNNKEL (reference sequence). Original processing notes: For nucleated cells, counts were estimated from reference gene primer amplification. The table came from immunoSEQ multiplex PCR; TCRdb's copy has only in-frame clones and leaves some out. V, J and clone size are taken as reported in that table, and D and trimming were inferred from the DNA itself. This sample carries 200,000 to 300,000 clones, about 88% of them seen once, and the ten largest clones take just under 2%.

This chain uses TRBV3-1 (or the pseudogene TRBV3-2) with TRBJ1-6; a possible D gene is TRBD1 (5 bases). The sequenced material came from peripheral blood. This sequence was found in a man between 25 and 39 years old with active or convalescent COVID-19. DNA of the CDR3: TGTGCCAGCAGCCAGGCCGGGGGGTGGTCCTATAATTCACCCCTCCACTTT. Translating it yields CASSQAGGWSYNSPLHF.